Listed below are T cell receptor beta chains from one sample, sequenced in a study of control samples from healthy donors and cancer patients. Profiling relied on immunoSEQ multiplex PCR, and the TCRdb table lists in-frame clones only, not all of them. The sample gives 100,000 to 150,000 clones, 80% to 95% of which show up once; 2% to 3% is in the top ten. Sequenced input: blood. The receptors stem from a man aged 40-55 years in good health. The CDR3 runs from the conserved cysteine through the conserved F or W. D genes are given only for firm matches. Rows may omit the clone size; those that give it use once, few, many or a size class.

d_call	clone_size	v_call	j_call	cdr3_aa	cdr3_nt
-	-	TRBV19	TRBJ2-5	CASSIKGGGTQYF	TGTGCCAGTAGTATAAAAGGGGGGGGAACCCAGTACTTC
TRBD1	-	TRBV6-5	TRBJ1-2	CASSYVDRVDGYTF	TGTGCCAGCAGTTACGTGGACAGGGTGGATGGCTACACCTTC
-	-	TRBV10-1	TRBJ2-1	CASSEIREGVYNEQFF	TGCGCCAGCAGTGAAATCCGGGAAGGTGTTTACAATGAGCAGTTCTTC
-	-	TRBV5-1	TRBJ1-4	CASSFSTNEKLFF	TGCGCCAGCAGCTTTTCTACTAATGAAAAACTGTTTTTT
-	-	TRBV28	TRBJ2-4	CAIRRGNIQYF	TGTGCCATAAGAAGGGGAAACATTCAGTACTTC
-	-	TRBV7-8	TRBJ2-2	CASSHKAARGTGELFF	TGTGCCAGCAGTCATAAAGCGGCTCGGGGCACCGGGGAGCTGTTTTTT
-	-	TRBV5-1	TRBJ2-3	CASNKIDGPDTQYF	TGCGCCAGCAACAAAATAGACGGACCAGATACGCAGTATTTT
-	-	TRBV12-3/TRBV12-4	TRBJ1-1	CASSPQGAAFF	TGTGCCAGCAGTCCTCAGGGAGCAGCTTTCTTT
-	-	TRBV5-4	TRBJ1-2	CASSTRFQYGYTF	TGTGCCAGCAGCACTCGCTTCCAGTATGGCTACACCTTC
-	-	TRBV4-1	TRBJ1-3	CASSQRRDVEIGNTIYF	TGCGCCAGCAGCCAACGACGGGACGTAGAAATAGGAAACACCATATATTTT
-	-	TRBV19	TRBJ1-4	CASSIVTNEKLFF	TGTGCCAGTAGTATCGTGACTAATGAAAAACTGTTTTTT
-	-	TRBV5-4	TRBJ1-6	CASSLWQGGNSPLHF	TGTGCCAGCAGCTTGTGGCAGGGAGGCAATTCACCCCTCCACTTT
-	once	TRBV19	TRBJ2-5	CASSVTGTRTQETQYF	TGTGCCAGTAGTGTCACCGGGACCCGTACCCAAGAGACCCAGTACTTC
-	-	TRBV21-1	TRBJ1-5	CASSKWEGGRAAISNQPQHF	TGTGCCAGCAGCAAATGGGAAGGGGGCCGGGCAGCCATTAGCAATCAGCCCCAGCATTTT
-	-	TRBV9	TRBJ2-1	CASSVGTYPNNEQFF	TGTGCCAGCAGCGTAGGGACGTATCCTAACAATGAGCAGTTCTTC
-	-	TRBV7-2	TRBJ2-4	CASSLGSPLIAKNIQYF	TGTGCCAGCAGCTTAGGGAGCCCGCTAATAGCCAAAAACATTCAGTACTTC
-	once	TRBV5-1	TRBJ1-6	CASSFQGNSPLHF	TGCGCCAGCAGCTTTCAGGGAAATTCACCCCTCCACTTT
-	-	TRBV6-1	TRBJ1-6	CASSEATGSYNSPLHF	TGTGCCAGCAGTGAAGCCACAGGGTCTTATAATTCACCCCTCCACTTT
-	-	TRBV6-1	TRBJ1-4	CASSEWVLPNEKLFF	TGTGCCAGCAGTGAGTGGGTTCTTCCTAATGAAAAACTGTTTTTT
-	-	TRBV6-1	TRBJ2-5	CASSVEGRSNGETQYF	TGTGCCAGCAGTGTAGAAGGCCGGTCGAACGGGGAGACCCAGTACTTC
-	-	TRBV10-1	TRBJ2-3	CASSASSTDTQYF	TGCGCCAGCAGTGCCAGTAGCACAGATACGCAGTATTTT
-	few	TRBV7-9	TRBJ1-2	CASSPVGGNYGYTF	TGTGCCAGCAGCCCGGTAGGGGGAAACTATGGCTACACCTTC
-	-	TRBV5-1	TRBJ1-6	CASSPKGGTDSPLHF	TGCGCCAGCAGCCCCAAAGGGGGAACGGATTCACCCCTCCACTTT
TRBD1	-	TRBV11-2	TRBJ1-2	CASSSPGQVSGYTF	TGTGCCAGCAGCTCTCCCGGACAGGTCTCTGGCTACACCTTC
-	-	TRBV5-4	TRBJ2-3	CASSQLTSRFTDTQYF	TGTGCCAGCAGCCAACTCACTAGCCGATTCACAGATACGCAGTATTTT
TRBD1	few	TRBV7-6	TRBJ2-7	CASSQWTGNEQYF	TGTGCCAGCAGCCAGTGGACAGGGAACGAGCAGTACTTC